Following are 28 T cell receptor beta chains from one sample sequenced in a study of human T cells and chemical hapten exposure. Each CDR3 protein is one row after TCRdb ran MiXCR on the RACE reads. The top ten clones hold just over 2% of a sample with about 96,000 distinct CDR3 sequences, 7.5% to 10% of them seen once. The time point is: patch test 2, 6 weeks after DPC sensitization. Treatment reported: therapeutic diphenylcyclopropenone sensitization with weekly scalp DPC. The sequenced sample was whole blood, obtained in connection with sensitization to the hapten diphenylcyclopropenone (DPC). These receptor sequences come from a woman aged 40 to 55 with alopecia areata. Some clones in this sample may be carry-over from other donors' samples.

The genes are TRBV6-2 or TRBV6-3 and TRBJ2-7, with 9 bases identical to TRBD2. Per germline, CDR1 MNHEY and CDR2 SVGEGT. The CDR3 has 15 amino acids. V trimming: 7 bases; J trimming: 1 base; junction bases outside the gene matches: 8. The CDR3 coding sequence is TGTGCCAGCAAGGCTTCTAGCGGGAATTCCTACGAGCAGTACTTC. This gives the protein CASKASSGNSYEQYF.

This clonotype was seen many times. The chain is built from TRBV6-5 and TRBJ2-7, with TRBD2 matching 11 bases. The junction had 3 bases not matched to a gene; V was cut back by 8 bases and J by 3 bases. The CDR3 is 13 residues long. The V gene's germline CDR1 is MNHEY and CDR2 SVGAGI. The CDR3 coding sequence is TGTGCCAGCTTAGCGGGAGGGAGCTACGAGCAGTACTTC. It yields the protein CASLAGGSYEQYF.

This chain connects TRBV30 to TRBJ1-1; 7 nucleotides match TRBD1. After removal of 8 bases from V and 0 bases from J, the junction contained 9 bases not matched to a gene. Germline loops: CDR1 GTSNPN, CDR2 SVGIG (reference sequence). CDR3 size: 14 residues. The CDR3 DNA follows: TGTGCCGGTTACAGGGGCCCCATGAACACTGAAGCTTTCTTT. Amino acid sequence: CAGYRGPMNTEAFF.

Many counts were recorded for this clonotype. The CDR3 DNA reads TGTGCCAGCAGCGTAGGTGGACTAGCGGTCACAGATACGCAGTATTTT. Amino acid sequence: CASSVGGLAVTDTQYF. The chain uses TRBV9 and TRBJ2-3; TRBD2 aligns across 10 bases. Germline V CDR1 and CDR2: SGDLS, YYNGEE. This CDR3 comprises 16 residues. V was clipped by 0 bases and J by 2 bases; unmatched bases: 3.

This clonotype has more than one count but fewer than ten. The chain couples TRBV7-2 to TRBJ2-1, with 8 bases matching TRBD2. V lost 7 bases and J lost 1; bases outside the gene matches: 12. CDR3 length equals 17 residues. CDR1 is SGHTA and CDR2 is FQGNSA in the germline V gene. In nucleotides, the CDR3 is TGTGCCAGCACCCCATCCAGGCTAGCGGGTTCCTACAATGAGCAGTTCTTC. It specifies CASTPSRLAGSYNEQFF.

This clonotype was counted ten times or more. V usage is TRBV6-1 and J usage is TRBJ2-7, with 8 bases identical to TRBD2. Germline CDR1 and CDR2: MNHNS and SASEGT. The CDR3 length is 16 residues. V trimming: 2 bases; J trimming: 2 bases; junction bases outside the gene matches: 8. CDR3: CASSEHLTSGAYEQYF. CDR3 bases: TGTGCCAGCAGTGAACATCTAACTAGCGGAGCCTACGAGCAGTACTTC.

The rearrangement links TRBV28 to TRBJ2-7, with 7 bases aligning to TRBD2. The CDR3 length is 13 residues. V gave up 7 bases and J gave up 1 base; unmatched junction bases: 4. CDR1 MDHEN and CDR2 SYDVKM come from the germline V gene. CDR3 DNA: TGTGCCAGCACGGGAGGCCGATCCTACGAGCAGTACTTC. Translation gives CASTGGRSYEQYF. Based on the CDR3 plus reference TRBV28 and TRBJ2-7, the full variable domain is DVKVTQSSRYLVKRTGEKVFLECVQDMDHENMFWYRQDPGLGLRLIYFSYDVKMKEKGDIPEGYSVSREKKERFSLILESASTNQTSMYLCASTGGRSYEQYFGPGTRLTVT.

The chain couples TRBV9 to TRBJ2-1; TRBD1 matches 7 bases. This CDR3 has 14 amino acids. V lost 2 bases and J lost 5; bases outside the gene matches: 4. Germline lookup yields CDR1 SGDLS and CDR2 YYNGEE. CDR3 bases: TGTGCCAGCAGCGTCCAGACAGGGAACAATGAGCAGTTCTTC. This gives the protein CASSVQTGNNEQFF. Full variable domain (outside the CDR3, taken from reference TRBV9 and TRBJ2-1): DSGVTQTPKHLITATGQRVTLRCSPRSGDLSVYWYQQSLDQGLQFLIQYYNGEERAKGNILERFSAQQFPDLHSELNLSSLELGDSALYFCASSVQTGNNEQFFGPGTRLTVL.

This clonotype was seen repeatedly, ten times or more. The chain employs TRBV4-3 and TRBJ2-7; a possible D gene is TRBD2 (5 bases). Germline V gene data show CDR1 as LGHNA and CDR2 as YSLEER. CDR3 length equals 15 residues. V shed 0 bases and J shed 2 bases, with 11 bases lying between them. CDR3 sequence: CASSQDRFGAYEQYF. The CDR3 nucleotides read TGCGCCAGCAGCCAAGACAGGTTCGGGGCCTACGAGCAGTACTTC.

Concerning this clonotype itself: A much bigger clone sits one base away, suggesting this may be a read error. V usage is TRBV6-2 or TRBV6-3 and J usage is TRBJ2-7; D not certain. From germline, CDR1 is MNHEY and CDR2 SVGEGT. Trimming removed 6 bases at V and 4 bases at J, with 10 bases between. The CDR3 covers 12 residues. CDR3 DNA sequence: TGTGCCAGCAGCCCGGACGGGTACGAGCAGTACTTC. Translating it yields CASSPDGYEQYF.

This clonotype has at least ten counts. This chain uses TRBV11-2 with TRBJ1-4, with 11 nucleotides matching TRBD1. The CDR3 length is 15 residues. The J segment lost 8 bases and the V segment lost 4 bases, leaving 6 bases of the junction unmatched. Germline CDR1 SGHAT, CDR2 FQNNGV. The CDR3 region has the DNA TGTGCCAGCAGCTCGGCGGGACAGGGGGGCGAAAAACTGTTTTTT. Protein product: CASSSAGQGGEKLFF.

This clonotype has only a few counts. This chain connects TRBV6-6 to TRBJ1-5; no clear D. V lost 6 bases, J lost 9 bases, and 24 bases lay in between. Germline assignment: CDR1 MNHNY and CDR2 SVGAGI (reference sequence). CDR3 length: 16 residues. This CDR3 is CASSPDGLTGMWPQHF. The CDR3 DNA sequence: TGTGCCAGCAGCCCGGACGGGCTTACGGGAATGTGGCCCCAGCATTTT.

In its sample, this clonotype was seen many times. This chain links TRBV6-2 or TRBV6-3 with TRBJ2-2; D remains unclear. V shed 7 bases and J shed 7 bases, with 7 bases lying between them. From germline, CDR1 is MNHEY and CDR2 SVGEGT. CDR3 size: 11 residues. This CDR3 is CASTTYGELFF. Here the CDR3 DNA reads TGTGCCAGCACCACCTACGGGGAGCTGTTTTTT.

This clonotype showed up just a few times. V and J are TRBV21-1 and TRBJ1-1; the D segment call TRBD1 is taken from the table without a DNA check. TRBV21-1 corresponds to a pseudogene. This CDR3 comprises 16 residues. As DNA, the CDR3 is TGTGCCAGCAGCAGGGTCCTTCCGGGGGAGAGGACTGAAGCTTTCTTT. Amino acid sequence: CASSRVLPGERTEAFF.

There are a few counts of this clonotype. The chain has TRBV5-1 and TRBJ2-7; D not resolved. Germline V gives CDR1 SGHRS, CDR2 YFSETQ. The CDR3 contains 15 residues. V was clipped by 7 bases and J by 0 bases, with 17 bases between them. The CDR3 is CASAEFEQSSYEQYF. The CDR3 nucleotides read TGCGCCAGCGCAGAATTTGAACAGTCCTCCTACGAGCAGTACTTC.

This clonotype was picked up many times. The chain links TRBV20-1 to TRBJ2-5, with a weak D call TRBD2 (5 bases). Trimming took off 3 bases at V and 4 bases at J, with 15 bases between the two ends. This CDR3 has 14 amino acids. CDR1 and CDR2 from the germline V gene are DFQATT and SNEGSKA (reference sequence). The CDR3 DNA is TGCAGTGCTAGGGAGGACCCCGTCTTAGAGACCCAGTACTTC. Amino acid sequence: CSAREDPVLETQYF.

This clonotype ranks as medium-sized (0.01 to 0.1%). The V call is TRBV7-2, the J call TRBJ2-3; perhaps TRBD1 as D (5 bases). With 1 base removed from V and 6 bases from J, the gap between germline ends came to 14 bases. The CDR3 is made up of 15 amino acids. Germline CDR1 SGHTA, CDR2 FQGNSA. This CDR3 is CASSLGLGRADTQYF. The CDR3 nucleotides read TGTGCCAGCAGCTTAGGTTTGGGCAGGGCTGATACGCAGTATTTT.

This clonotype was seen a few times. The chain links TRBV2 to TRBJ2-5; 10 bases agree with TRBD2. V lost 7 bases and J lost 4; bases outside the gene matches: 6. The CDR3 sequence is 14 residues long. Germline V gene lookup returns CDR1 SNHLY and CDR2 FYNNEI. DNA of the CDR3: TGTGCCAGCAATCCTCTAGCGGGAGTAGAGACCCAGTACTTC. Translated: CASNPLAGVETQYF.

This clonotype was seen a handful of times. The genes are TRBV7-2 and TRBJ1-2; maybe TRBD1 (6 bases). The CDR3 loop spans 15 amino acids. Deletions cut 1 base from V and 6 bases from J, with 15 bases between. Germline CDR1 is SGHTA and CDR2 is FQGNSA. CDR3 protein: CASSLVSGHVDGYTF. CDR3 DNA sequence: TGTGCCAGCAGCTTAGTATCGGGACACGTCGATGGCTACACCTTC.

The table lists this clonotype with a few counts. The CDR3, as DNA: TGCAGTGCGAGTGGTAGCGGATTCTACGAGCAGTACTTC. This gives the protein CSASGSGFYEQYF. The gene calls are TRBV20-1 and TRBJ2-7; weak D call: TRBD2 (6 bases). The CDR3 is 13 amino acids. Germline lookup yields CDR1 DFQATT and CDR2 SNEGSKA (reference sequence). V dropped 6 bases and J dropped 3 bases, with 15 bases sitting between them.

This clonotype appeared many times. This chain connects TRBV4-2 to TRBJ1-3, with TRBD1 matching 7 bases. Unmatched junction bases numbered 7, after V lost 0 bases and J lost 2 bases. CDR1 LGHNA and CDR2 YNFKEQ come from the germline V gene. The CDR3 is made up of 17 amino acids. In DNA form, the CDR3 reads TGTGCCAGCAGCCAAGATTATAGGAGGGGGCCTGGAAACACCATATATTTT. Translating it yields CASSQDYRRGPGNTIYF.

Many counts were recorded for this clonotype. J is TRBJ2-3 and V is TRBV10-3; D not resolved. CDR3 length: 16 amino acids. V lost 2 bases to trimming and J lost 0 bases, with 12 bases between them. Looked up from germline, CDR1 is ENHRY and CDR2 is SYGVKD. CDR3 in DNA: TGTGCCATCAGTGAGGGGGATCTTTCTAGCACAGATACGCAGTATTTT. It yields the protein CAISEGDLSSTDTQYF.

This clonotype was counted a few times. The chain joins TRBV27 to TRBJ2-1, with TRBD1 matching 7 bases. V was clipped by 8 bases and J by 5 bases; unmatched bases: 12. This CDR3 contains 15 residues. Germline V CDR1 and CDR2: MNHEY, SMNVEV (reference sequence). The CDR3 protein is CASGRDPGQNNEQFF. In nucleotides, the CDR3 is TGTGCCAGCGGAAGAGATCCGGGACAGAACAATGAGCAGTTCTTC.

Only a few counts were recorded for this clonotype. The chain combines TRBV7-2 with TRBJ1-1; D is undetermined. The germline CDR1 and CDR2 sequences are SGHTA and FQGNSA. Trimming left V 1 base short and J 6 bases short, with 12 bases between. This CDR3 has 14 residues. CDR3 region: CASSLGLGNPEAFF. The CDR3 region has the DNA TGTGCCAGCAGCTTAGGGTTGGGGAATCCTGAAGCTTTCTTT.

This clonotype was found many times. V gene TRBV7-6 combines with J gene TRBJ2-3, with TRBD2 matching 8 bases. The CDR3 totals 16 residues. Germline CDR1 SGHVS, CDR2 FNYEAQ. The V and J ends lost 1 base and 8 bases, in that order; junction bases with no gene match: 11. CDR3 sequence reads: CASSLEAIAGIGTQYF. For the CDR3, the DNA is TGTGCCAGCAGCTTAGAGGCAATAGCGGGAATTGGTACGCAGTATTTT.

This clonotype came up a few times. It may be a read error: a sequence one base away is much more abundant. The chain links TRBV11-1 to TRBJ2-7, with D maybe TRBD1 (6 bases). Germline CDR1 SGHAT, CDR2 FQDESV (reference sequence). Deletions cut 3 bases from V and 2 bases from J, with 11 bases between. CDR3 length: 14 amino acids. Written as DNA, the CDR3 is TGTGCCAGCAGCTTGGGCAGGGGCCCCTACGAGCAGTACTTC. This codes for CASSLGRGPYEQYF.

The rearrangement joins TRBV6-5 to TRBJ2-7; 15 bases agree with TRBD2. CDR1 is MNHEY, CDR2 SVGAGI, per germline. V lost 6 bases to trimming and J lost 7 bases; unmatched junction nucleotides: 13. The CDR3 consists of 17 residues. The CDR3 DNA follows: TGTGCCAGCAGGCGGGCGGGGACGGGACTAGCGGGAGGAGAGCAGTACTTC. As protein: CASRRAGTGLAGGEQYF.

This clonotype was detected many times. The chain carries TRBV9 and TRBJ2-1; 9 bases are a match to TRBD1. Germline V lookup: CDR1 SGDLS, CDR2 YYNGEE. The ends lost 3 bases at V and 3 bases at J; junction bases unmatched: 4. CDR3 length: 15 residues. In DNA form, the CDR3 reads TGTGCCAGCAGCGCCGGGACAGGGTACTACAATGAGCAGTTCTTC. It translates to CASSAGTGYYNEQFF. The whole variable domain, filled in from reference TRBV9 and TRBJ2-1, reads DSGVTQTPKHLITATGQRVTLRCSPRSGDLSVYWYQQSLDQGLQFLIQYYNGEERAKGNILERFSAQQFPDLHSELNLSSLELGDSALYFCASSAGTGYYNEQFFGPGTRLTVL.